The sequence of this T cell receptor (beta chain) was determined in a study of blood T cells in healthy people across ages. This clonotype was seen a few times. A second PCR, run for about 7 to 11 cycles, used a sample-barcoded 5' primer plus a J-beta primer mix. One entry per CDR3 protein results from TCRdb running MiXCR on the 5' RACE reads. The sample lists roughly 790,000 distinct CDR3 sequences, 40% to 45% seen once, with 20% to 25% in the top ten. Each donor was a healthy Caucasian individual from Russia, aged 6 to 90. Total RNA extracted from each sample amounted to at least 5 micrograms. Deletions cut 7 bases from V and 3 bases from J, with 9 bases between. CDR1 and CDR2 (germline): SQVTM, ANQGSEA. The length of the CDR3 is 12 residues.

The specimen was blood. The chain combines TRBV29-1 with TRBJ1-4; D ambiguous. The sequence was obtained from a woman aged 55-70 years in good health. In DNA form, the CDR3 reads TGCAGCGCCGCCGGGCCTAATGAAAAACTGTTTTTT. Amino acid sequence: CSAAGPNEKLFF.